This TCR beta chain was sequenced in a study of blood T cell repertoires in COVID-19. Study in general: Researchers got acute and convalescent COVID-19 samples from the United States, Italy and Spain. PBMCs, B-cell-depleted T cells, or T cells provided the cDNA or gDNA that made up the material.

Authors' processing steps: How many nucleated cells were present was estimated from reference gene primer amplification. Sequenced by immunoSEQ multiplex PCR; TCRdb stores in-frame clones only, minus some. The V and J calls and clone size were taken over from that table, and D and trimming were inferred from the DNA. The sample yields approximately 170,000 clones, about 92% seen once. V dropped 4 bases and J dropped 5; count of bases not matched to a gene: 10. This CDR3 region has 17 residues. CDR1 is LNHDA, CDR2 SQIVND, per germline (reference sequence). The Seattle site enrolled patients during active infection and followed them longitudinally.

This clonotype was obtained from a woman in her fifties or sixties with COVID-19, enrolled during active disease. Material: peripheral blood. The chain joins TRBV19 to TRBJ2-3, with 12 bases fitting TRBD2. The chain's CDR3 is CASSNSPGLAGGDTQYF. CDR3 DNA sequence: TGTGCCAGTAGTAATTCCCCGGGACTAGCGGGCGGAGATACGCAGTATTTT.